This TCR beta chain was captured in a study of Ad26.COV2.S vaccination and SARS-CoV-2 variants. Profiled with immunoSEQ multiplex PCR; TCRdb holds only in-frame clones, not every one. The repertoire holds hundreds of thousands of clones, with about 88% as singletons. The treatment here: some 19 received Ad26.COV2.S at low or high dose, single or two shots; about 5 received placebo; per-sample allocation not given. Collection of samples fell on day 63 after the first vaccine or placebo injection. The specimen was peripheral blood, collected in a trial of Ad26.COV2.S vaccine versus placebo. The clonotype comes from a person between 18 and 65 years old who received the Ad26.COV2.S COVID-19 vaccine or a placebo.

The CDR3 region is CASSYDRSSPLHF. For the CDR3, the DNA is TGCGCCAGCAGCTACGACAGGAGTTCACCCCTCCACTTT. The chain couples TRBV5-1 to TRBJ1-6; possible D gene TRBD1, 6 bases. V was shortened by 3 bases and J by 9 bases, with 10 bases between the two germline ends. The CDR3 runs 13 residues. CDR1 SGHRS and CDR2 YFSETQ come from the germline V gene.